These 32 T cell receptor beta chains came from one sample sequenced in a study of cytomegalovirus exposure and HLA in healthy donors. 60 Vbeta and 13 Jbeta primers were used in PCR. Profiling relied on immunoSEQ multiplex PCR, and the TCRdb table lists in-frame clones only, not all of them. The table includes 90,000 to 120,000 clones, about 80% detected once. The specimen was PBMCs. All receptors derive from a man aged 25 to 40 in good health and CMV-seropositive.

This chain uses TRBV6-1 with TRBJ1-3; 7 nucleotides agree with TRBD1. V shed 3 bases, J shed 3 bases, and the junction held 5 bases outside the gene matches. There are 15 residues in the CDR3. CDR1 MNHNS and CDR2 SASEGT come from the germline V gene. The CDR3 protein is CASSDVTGIGNTIYF. The CDR3 nucleotides are TGTGCCAGCAGTGACGTGACAGGGATTGGAAACACCATATATTTT.

The rearrangement links TRBV21-1 to TRBJ1-1; the table gives TRBD1 as D, unverified against the DNA. TRBV21-1 is a recognized pseudogene. The CDR3 runs to 18 residues. The CDR3 spells CASNQQESHRPGQGGAFF. CDR3 DNA sequence: TGTGCCAGCAACCAGCAAGAAAGCCACCGTCCGGGACAGGGGGGGGCCTTCTTT.

The chain combines TRBV7-2 with TRBJ2-1; 9 nucleotides line up with TRBD2. The CDR3 has 15 residues. In germline, CDR1 is SGHTA, CDR2 FQGNSA. V dropped 1 base and J dropped 4; count of bases not matched to a gene: 2. This chain's CDR3 is CASSLVLAGYNEQFF. The CDR3 DNA follows: TGTGCCAGCAGCTTAGTACTAGCGGGTTACAATGAGCAGTTCTTC. Full variable domain (outside the CDR3, taken from reference TRBV7-2 and TRBJ2-1): GAGVSQSPSNKVTEKGKDVELRCDPISGHTALYWYRQSLGQGLEFLIYFQGNSAPDKSGLPSDRFSAERTGGSVSTLTIQRTQQEDSAVYLCASSLVLAGYNEQFFGPGTRLTVL.

Notes on this clone: A read error may account for a junction end that differs from germline. The chain combines TRBV7-7 with TRBJ2-1; D uncertain. CDR1 and CDR2 (germline): SSHAT, FNYEAQ (reference sequence). The CDR3 is made up of 15 amino acids. As DNA, the CDR3 is TGTGCTAGCAGCTTAACCCAGGATTTCGGCAATGAGCAGTTCTTC. It yields the protein CASSLTQDFGNEQFF.

The chain couples TRBV7-9 to TRBJ1-4; D not resolved. CDR3 length equals 15 residues. In germline, CDR1 is SEHNR, CDR2 FQNEAQ (reference sequence). Trimming cost V 1 base and J 7 bases, with 13 bases left between them. CDR3 loop: CASSLVARGTEKLFF. CDR3 coding DNA: TGTGCCAGCAGCTTAGTAGCGCGCGGAACTGAAAAACTGTTTTTT.

V gene TRBV4-1 combines with J gene TRBJ1-1; no clear D gene. Per the germline V gene, CDR1 is MGHRA and CDR2 is YSYEKL. The germline V and J ends were trimmed by 1 base and 2 bases, with 20 bases remaining between them. The CDR3 runs 18 residues. CDR3 bases: TGCGCCAGCAGCCAAGGTCCTCTATCACGGAGGCTCAACACTGAAGCTTTCTTT. It is translated as CASSQGPLSRRLNTEAFF.

This sequence joins TRBV5-1 and TRBJ1-2; no clear D. The CDR3 sequence is 13 residues long. Germline assignment: CDR1 SGHRS and CDR2 YFSETQ. The ends were cut back, 4 bases at V and 2 bases at J, with 9 bases in the middle. The CDR3 DNA reads as TGCGCCAGCAGCGAGTTTCCGAACTATGGCTACACCTTC. It codes for CASSEFPNYGYTF.

The chain links TRBV19 to TRBJ2-3, with D perhaps matching TRBD2 (6 bases). Trimming pared 2 bases from V and 4 bases from J, leaving 10 bases between. Germline CDR1 reads LNHDA; CDR2 reads SQIVND (reference sequence). CDR3 length equals 14 residues. CDR3 in amino acids: CASSITERADTQYF. For the CDR3, the DNA is TGTGCCAGTAGTATAACCGAGCGGGCAGATACGCAGTATTTT.

This sequence joins TRBV5-6 and TRBJ2-7; D is possibly TRBD2 (7 bases). From germline, CDR1 is SGHDT and CDR2 YYEEEE. Trimming left V 0 bases short and J 5 bases short, with 21 bases between. This CDR3 contains 17 residues. The CDR3 loop is CASSLAGGAYLSNEQYF. For the CDR3, the DNA is TGTGCCAGCAGCTTGGCTGGGGGGGCCTATCTGTCCAACGAGCAGTACTTC.

This chain joins TRBV5-1 and TRBJ2-3, with 12 nucleotides matching TRBD2. The J segment lost 0 bases and the V segment lost 3 bases, leaving 2 bases of the junction unmatched. CDR1 SGHRS and CDR2 YFSETQ come from the germline V gene. This CDR3 spans 16 amino acids. The CDR3 region is CASSSGTSGSTDTQYF. As DNA, the CDR3 is TGCGCCAGCAGCTCCGGGACTAGCGGGAGCACAGATACGCAGTATTTT.

The CDR3 here is CASSPQRGVVYEQYF. CDR3 bases: TGTGCCAGCAGTCCCCAGCGGGGGGTCGTATACGAGCAGTACTTC. The chain has TRBV27 and TRBJ2-7; 9 bases align to TRBD2. This CDR3 is 15 amino acids long. The germline gives CDR1 MNHEY, CDR2 SMNVEV (reference sequence). The J segment lost 4 bases and the V segment lost 5 bases, leaving 9 bases of the junction unmatched.

The gene calls are TRBV7-2 and TRBJ1-5, with no clear D. The V gene lost 1 base and the J gene lost 8 bases, with 12 bases spanning the gap. The length of the CDR3 is 14 residues. The germline V gene has CDR1 SGHTA and CDR2 FQGNSA. In DNA, the CDR3 is TGTGCCAGCAGCTTAGACCAGGCATTTAAGCCCCAGCATTTT. Its translation is CASSLDQAFKPQHF.

This clone has just a few counts. V is TRBV5-1 and J is TRBJ2-7; 9 positions match TRBD1. V shed 3 bases and J 12 bases; nucleotides not matched to a gene: 19. In germline, CDR1 is SGHRS, CDR2 YFSETQ. The CDR3 sequence is 16 residues long. In DNA form, the CDR3 reads TGCGCCAGCAGCTCTGCGAACCAGGACAGGGGAACCCCCCGGTACTTC. It is translated as CASSSANQDRGTPRYF.

The gene calls are TRBV4-2 and TRBJ2-2, with TRBD2 identical over 9 bases. Germline V gene sequence: CDR1 LGHNA, CDR2 YNFKEQ. There are 17 residues in the CDR3. V shed 0 bases and J 5 bases; nucleotides not matched to a gene: 7. CDR3: CASSQDRPLAGTGELFF. The CDR3, as DNA: TGTGCCAGCAGCCAAGATAGGCCCCTAGCGGGAACCGGGGAGCTGTTTTTT.

The count of this clone is one. V and J are TRBV6-5 and TRBJ1-1; D gene uncertain. CDR3 length: 16 amino acids. Between the trimmed V and J ends, which lost 0 bases and 1 base, there was a span of 12 bases. The germline gives CDR1 MNHEY, CDR2 SVGAGI. Here the CDR3 DNA reads TGTGCCAGCAGTTACTCTATTTCCCCAGGGAACACTGAAGCTTTCTTT. Protein sequence: CASSYSISPGNTEAFF.

The DNA for the CDR3 is TGTGCCAGCAGCTTAGTCGTCCTAATGAACACTGAAGCTTTCTTT. This translates into CASSLVVLMNTEAFF. The V and J genes are TRBV13 and TRBJ1-1, with D unclear. The CDR3 consists of 15 residues. The V and J ends lost 1 base and 0 bases respectively, with 9 bases between them. Germline CDR1 reads PRHDT; CDR2 reads FYEKMQ (reference sequence). Supplemented by reference TRBV13 and TRBJ1-1, the full variable domain reads AAGVIQSPRHLIKEKRETATLKCYPIPRHDTVYWYQQGPGQDPQFLISFYEKMQSDKGSIPDRFSAQQFSDYHSELNMSSLELGDSALYFCASSLVVLMNTEAFFGQGTRLTVV.

There are a few counts of this clone. This chain links TRBV6-1 with TRBJ2-3; 15 bases map to TRBD2. CDR3 length equals 18 residues. The trim removed 3 bases at V and 3 bases at J, leaving 7 bases unmatched. Looked up from germline, CDR1 is MNHNS and CDR2 is SASEGT. CDR3 nucleotide sequence: TGTGCCAGCAGTGAGCAAGGACTAGCGGGGGGGCGGACAGATACGCAGTATTTT. Amino acids: CASSEQGLAGGRTDTQYF.

The chain recombines TRBV5-1 with TRBJ2-7; possible D gene TRBD2, 7 bases. V was cut by 0 bases and J by 3 bases, with 16 bases left in between. The CDR3 runs 16 residues. Germline-derived CDR1 and CDR2 are SGHRS and YFSETQ. CDR3: CASSLVLQGGSYEQYF. The CDR3, as DNA: TGCGCCAGCAGCTTGGTGTTACAGGGAGGGAGCTACGAGCAGTACTTC.

This chain links TRBV2 with TRBJ1-1; TRBD1 aligns across 7 bases. V lost 6 bases and J lost 1; bases outside the gene matches: 5. The CDR3 runs 14 residues. Germline V lookup: CDR1 SNHLY, CDR2 FYNNEI. Here the CDR3 reads CASRPGQTNTEAFF. The CDR3 DNA is TGTGCCAGCAGGCCGGGACAGACGAACACTGAAGCTTTCTTT.

The rearrangement uses TRBV6-4 and TRBJ1-2; TRBD1 might be the D (5 bases). CDR1 and CDR2 from the germline V gene are MRHNA and SNTAGT. The CDR3 covers 13 residues. V was pared by 4 bases and J by 1 base, with 7 bases between. The CDR3 DNA is TGTGCCAGCAGTGTAGACAGTAACTATGGCTACACCTTC. Its protein is CASSVDSNYGYTF.

The chain combines TRBV6-5 with TRBJ1-2; TRBD1 agrees at 8 bases. CDR3 length: 13 amino acids. Germline CDR1 MNHEY, CDR2 SVGAGI. V was pared by 5 bases and J by 13 bases, with 12 bases of the junction left unmatched. CDR3 amino acids: CASSQGQGGSCTF. The CDR3, as DNA: TGTGCCAGCAGTCAAGGACAGGGAGGGTCTTGCACCTTC.

This clone appeared once. The chain uses TRBV5-1 and TRBJ1-6; D remains ambiguous. Germline-derived CDR1 and CDR2 are SGHRS and YFSETQ. This CDR3 contains 14 residues. As DNA, the CDR3 is TGCGCGTCGGGGAGGGAATCCTATAATTCACCCCTCCACTTT. Translated, it gives CASGRESYNSPLHF.

The chain employs TRBV6-5 and TRBJ1-3, with D unresolved. The CDR3 extends over 16 amino acids. Germline lookup yields CDR1 MNHEY and CDR2 SVGAGI. V lost 4 bases to trimming and J lost 0 bases, with 13 bases between them. In DNA form, the CDR3 reads TGTGCCAGCAGTTGGGTAGGAGGGCCCTCTGGAAACACCATATATTTT. Translation gives CASSWVGGPSGNTIYF.

The chain combines TRBV25-1 with TRBJ1-2, with D uncertain. V lost 2 bases to trimming and J lost 0 bases, with 10 bases between them. The length of the CDR3 is 15 residues. Germline V CDR1 and CDR2: MGHDK, SYGVNS. CDR3 amino acids: CASSEEGGSNYGYTF. The DNA of the CDR3 is TGTGCCAGCAGTGAAGAAGGCGGTTCTAACTATGGCTACACCTTC.

The chain links TRBV18 to TRBJ2-7; 9 bases are shared with TRBD2. The CDR3 extends over 14 amino acids. The germline CDR1 and CDR2 sequences are KGHSH and LQKENI. V shed 6 bases, J shed 3 bases, and the junction held 6 bases outside the gene matches. In nucleotides, the CDR3 is TGTGCCAGCTCCGTCGGCGGGGGGGTCTACGAGCAGTACTTC. It is translated as CASSVGGGVYEQYF.

This chain joins TRBV19 and TRBJ1-1; D is undetermined. There are 14 residues in the CDR3. Trimming left V 7 bases short and J 1 base short, with 13 bases between. Germline CDR1 reads LNHDA; CDR2 reads SQIVND (reference sequence). The CDR3 loop reads CASKAFGRNTEAFF. In DNA form, the CDR3 reads TGTGCCAGTAAGGCCTTTGGGCGGAACACTGAAGCTTTCTTT.

V gene TRBV5-1 combines with J gene TRBJ2-5, with 7 bases identical to TRBD1. This CDR3 has 13 residues. The junction had 3 bases not matched to a gene; V was cut back by 4 bases and J by 3 bases. Germline lookup yields CDR1 SGHRS and CDR2 YFSETQ. CDR3 sequence reads: CASSRGTEETQYF. The CDR3 DNA sequence: TGCGCCAGCAGCAGGGGGACAGAAGAGACCCAGTACTTC.

The V gene is TRBV19, the J gene TRBJ1-2; D call uncertain. CDR1 and CDR2 (germline): LNHDA, SQIVND (reference sequence). The germline V and J ends were trimmed by 1 base and 2 bases, with 8 bases remaining between them. This CDR3 is 14 amino acids long. CDR3 in DNA: TGTGCCAGTAGTATAGGGGCGGGGAACTATGGCTACACCTTC. It is translated as CASSIGAGNYGYTF.

The chain links TRBV5-1 to TRBJ2-5; 11 bases align to TRBD1. The J call could be wrong; TRBJ2-7 is a better fit for the DNA end. This CDR3 contains 14 residues. The germline V gene has CDR1 SGHRS and CDR2 YFSETQ. The CDR3 loop is CASSRGQGVYEQYF. CDR3 bases: TGCGCCAGCAGCCGGGGACAGGGGGTCTACGAGCAGTACTTC.

The genes are TRBV27 and TRBJ2-1, with 9 positions matching TRBD1. Trimming cost V 2 bases and J 6 bases; bases outside gene matches: 5. Germline values: CDR1 MNHEY, CDR2 SMNVEV (reference sequence). This CDR3 has 15 amino acids. CDR3 amino acids: CASSLQDRGSNEQFF. The DNA for the CDR3 is TGTGCCAGCAGTTTACAGGACAGGGGAAGCAATGAGCAGTTCTTC.

This sequence joins TRBV5-6 and TRBJ2-2; 11 bases fit TRBD1. V gave up 3 bases and J gave up 5 bases; unmatched junction bases: 6. Germline lookup yields CDR1 SGHDT and CDR2 YYEEEE. The CDR3 totals 16 residues. Here the CDR3 reads CASSSPGTGGTGELFF. The CDR3 DNA reads as TGTGCCAGCAGCTCGCCCGGGACAGGGGGGACCGGGGAGCTGTTTTTT.

The gene calls are TRBV15 and TRBJ2-3, with D possibly matching TRBD1 (6 bases). Trimming took off 2 bases at V and 6 bases at J, with 12 bases between the two ends. CDR1 is LNHNV and CDR2 is YYDKDF in the germline V gene (reference sequence). CDR3 length: 14 residues. For the CDR3, the DNA is TGTGCCACCAGCAGACCACAGGGTATGGATACGCAGTATTTT. Translating gives CATSRPQGMDTQYF.